These 4 T cell receptor beta chains came from one sample sequenced in a study of cytomegalovirus exposure and HLA in healthy donors. The PCR contained 60 Vbeta and 13 Jbeta primers. Assay used: immunoSEQ multiplex PCR; TCRdb lists only in-frame clones, some missing. The sample includes about 170,000 clones, over 60% of them seen just once. The sequenced material came from PBMCs. The receptors stem from a woman aged 50 to 60 in good health and CMV-seronegative.

The chain carries TRBV7-9 and TRBJ2-1, with TRBD2 identical over 8 bases. The CDR3 runs to 16 residues. With V trimmed by 0 bases and J by 8 bases, 9 bases remained unmatched. CDR1 is SEHNR and CDR2 is FQNEAQ in the germline V gene (reference sequence). This CDR3 is CASSLALSGRGDEQFF. The CDR3 region has the DNA TGTGCCAGCAGCTTAGCGTTGAGCGGGAGAGGGGATGAGCAGTTCTTC.

This clone came up once. CDR3 in amino acids: CASSKETLAGPYEQYF. The CDR3, as DNA: TGTGCCAGCAGCAAGGAGACCCTAGCGGGACCTTACGAGCAGTACTTC. The chain combines TRBV21-1 with TRBJ2-7; the tabulated D call, TRBD2, remains unverified against the DNA. TRBV21-1 is a pseudogene locus. CDR3 length equals 16 residues.

This chain links TRBV5-4 with TRBJ2-3; 7 bases align to TRBD2. This CDR3 region has 16 residues. Per the germline V gene, CDR1 is SGHNT and CDR2 is YYREEE (reference sequence). Trimming took 3 bases from V and 0 from J; bases not matched to a gene: 7. CDR3 region: CASSSPNGGSTDTQYF. The CDR3 nucleotides are TGTGCCAGCAGCTCTCCGAACGGGGGGAGCACAGATACGCAGTATTTT.

The sample holds one count of this clone. The rearrangement joins TRBV7-8 to TRBJ2-3; 7 bases line up with TRBD1. The germline gives CDR1 SGHVS, CDR2 FQNEAQ. The CDR3 covers 13 residues. After removal of 4 bases from V and 13 bases from J, the junction contained 11 bases not matched to a gene. As DNA, the CDR3 is TGTGCCAGCAGCTCTCTTGTTAGGGGGCAGGAGTATTTT. It specifies CASSSLVRGQEYF.